Each of the 5 T cell receptor beta chains below was sequenced from the same sample in a study of technical replicates of blood from a handful of donors. Here immunoSEQ multiplex PCR was the method, and the copy in TCRdb shows in-frame clones only, minus some. The sample holds tens of thousands of clones, around 93% seen once. The specimen was T cells isolated from PBMCs. Receptors originate from a human donor in good health.

The J gene is TRBJ1-5, the V gene TRBV5-5, with unresolved D. Germline V gene lookup returns CDR1 SGHKS and CDR2 YYEKEE (reference sequence). The CDR3 spans 14 residues. The V and J ends lost 0 bases and 1 base respectively, with 5 bases between them. The CDR3 nucleotides are TGTGCCAGCAGCTTGGTGACAAGCAATCAGCCCCAGCATTTT. Its protein product is CASSLVTSNQPQHF.

This clone came up once. This chain links TRBV12-5 with TRBJ2-5; D remains unclear. Germline CDR1 reads LGHNT; CDR2 reads FRNRAP. The CDR3 totals 11 residues. Trimming pared 4 bases from V and 5 bases from J, leaving 5 bases between. The CDR3 spells CASGSRETQYF. CDR3 in DNA: TGTGCTAGTGGTTCCCGTGAGACCCAGTACTTC.

This chain connects TRBV4-1 to TRBJ2-1, with TRBD2 as a possible D gene (6 bases). The CDR3 covers 16 residues. V lost 1 base and J 7 bases, leaving 17 bases between the germline ends. Per the germline V gene, CDR1 is MGHRA and CDR2 is YSYEKL. The CDR3 nucleotides read TGCGCCAGCAGCCAAGTGGGGCGGGGTGGCTTAAATGAGCAGTTCTTC. This gives the protein CASSQVGRGGLNEQFF.

This chain connects TRBV7-8 to TRBJ2-2; a weak D match, TRBD1 (5 bases). V was trimmed by 4 bases and J by 2 bases, leaving 11 bases between them. The CDR3 loop spans 15 amino acids. CDR1 and CDR2 (germline): SGHVS, FQNEAQ. The CDR3 DNA is TGTGCCAGCAGCTCGTCAGGGATAAACACCGGGGAGCTGTTTTTT. This translates into CASSSSGINTGELFF.

V and J are TRBV7-9 and TRBJ1-2; D unresolved. Trimming took 9 bases from V and 4 from J, leaving 12 bases between them. The germline V gene has CDR1 SEHNR and CDR2 FQNEAQ (reference sequence). The CDR3 has 12 amino acids. CDR3 sequence: CASSTDTYGYTF. CDR3 DNA: TGTGCCAGTAGCACAGACACCTATGGCTACACCTTC.